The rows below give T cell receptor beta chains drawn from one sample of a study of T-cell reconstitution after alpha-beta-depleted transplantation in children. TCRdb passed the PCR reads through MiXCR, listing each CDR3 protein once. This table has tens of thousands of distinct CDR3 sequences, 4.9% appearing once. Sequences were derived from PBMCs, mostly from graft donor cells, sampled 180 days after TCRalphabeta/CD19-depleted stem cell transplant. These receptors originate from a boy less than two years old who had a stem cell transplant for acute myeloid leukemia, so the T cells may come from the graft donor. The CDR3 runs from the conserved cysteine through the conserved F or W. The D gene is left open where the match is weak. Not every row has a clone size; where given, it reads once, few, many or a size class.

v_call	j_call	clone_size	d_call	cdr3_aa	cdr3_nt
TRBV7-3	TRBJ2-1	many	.	CASSAGSFNEQFF	TGTGCCAGCAGCGCGGGGTCTTTCAATGAGCAGTTCTTC
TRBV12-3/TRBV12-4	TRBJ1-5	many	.	CASSLRQINQPQHF	TGTGCCAGCAGTTTAAGGCAGATTAATCAGCCCCAGCATTTT
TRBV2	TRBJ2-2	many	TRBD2	CASSLAGGTNTGELFF	TGTGCCAGCAGTTTAGCGGGGGGGACGAACACCGGGGAGCTGTTTTTT
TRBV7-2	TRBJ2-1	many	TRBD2	CASSPGLAGYNEQFF	TGTGCCAGCAGCCCGGGACTAGCGGGGTACAATGAGCAGTTCTTC
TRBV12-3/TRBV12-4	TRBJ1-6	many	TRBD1	CASSGQGPLYNSPLHF	TGTGCCAGCAGTGGACAGGGACCCCTCTATAATTCACCCCTCCACTTT
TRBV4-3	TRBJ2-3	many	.	CASSQDQWASSTDTQYF	TGCGCCAGCAGCCAAGATCAGTGGGCCTCTAGCACAGATACGCAGTATTTT
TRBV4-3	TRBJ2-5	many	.	CASSQGGGRQETQYF	TGCGCCAGCAGCCAAGGAGGCGGCAGGCAAGAGACCCAGTACTTC
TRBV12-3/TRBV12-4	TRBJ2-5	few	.	CASRLSMETQYF	TGTGCCAGCAGACTTTCAATGGAGACCCAGTACTTC
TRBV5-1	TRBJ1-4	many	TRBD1	CASSLAGGFSTNEKLFF	TGCGCCAGCAGCTTGGCAGGGGGCTTTTCAACTAATGAAAAACTGTTTTTT
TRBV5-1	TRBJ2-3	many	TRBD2	CASSLGAGGPTDTQYF	TGCGCCAGCAGCTTGGGTGCGGGGGGGCCGACAGATACGCAGTATTTT
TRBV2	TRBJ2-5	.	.	CASSGSRETQYF	TGTGCCAGCAGTGGTAGCAGGGAGACCCAGTACTTC
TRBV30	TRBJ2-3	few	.	CAWRKNGGLDTQYF	TGTGCCTGGAGGAAGAACGGGGGACTAGATACGCAGTATTTT
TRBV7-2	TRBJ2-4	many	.	CASSFPGRGGGNIQYF	TGTGCCAGCAGCTTTCCGGGTCGAGGGGGTGGAAACATTCAGTACTTC
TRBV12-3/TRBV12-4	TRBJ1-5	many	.	CASRKGGIQPQHF	TGTGCCAGCAGAAAGGGGGGGATTCAGCCCCAGCATTTT
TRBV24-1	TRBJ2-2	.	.	CATSVRSGTGELFF	TGTGCCACCAGTGTCCGGTCGGGGACCGGGGAGCTGTTTTTT
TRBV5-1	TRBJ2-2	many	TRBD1	CASSPGQGALPGELFF	TGCGCCAGCAGCCCGGGACAGGGGGCGCTTCCCGGGGAGCTGTTTTTT
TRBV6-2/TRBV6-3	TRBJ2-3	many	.	CASSYRAHTQYF	TGTGCCAGCAGTTATCGGGCGCATACGCAGTATTTT
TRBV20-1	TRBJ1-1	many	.	CSAREGGSMYYLEAFF	TGCAGTGCTAGAGAAGGGGGAAGCATGTACTACCTTGAAGCTTTCTTT
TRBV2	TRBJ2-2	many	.	CASRPYRMNTGELFF	TGTGCCAGCAGGCCCTATCGAATGAACACCGGGGAGCTGTTTTTT
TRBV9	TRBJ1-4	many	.	CASSSEGATNEKLFF	TGTGCCAGCAGCAGCGAGGGGGCAACTAATGAAAAACTGTTTTTT
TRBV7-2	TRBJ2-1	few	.	CASSPPGGDEQFF	TGTGCCAGCAGCCCCCCAGGAGGGGATGAGCAGTTCTTC
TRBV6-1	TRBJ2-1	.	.	CASRRRTMTSYNEQFF	TGTGCCAGCAGACGACGGACTATGACCTCCTACAATGAGCAGTTCTTC
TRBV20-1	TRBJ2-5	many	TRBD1	CSARDLADRGRETQYF	TGCAGTGCTAGAGATTTGGCAGACAGGGGTCGGGAGACCCAGTACTTC
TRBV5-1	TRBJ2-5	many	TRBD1	CASWGTGGIGIQETQYF	TGCGCCAGCTGGGGGACAGGGGGTATTGGGATCCAAGAGACCCAGTACTTC
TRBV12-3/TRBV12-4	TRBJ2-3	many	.	CASSSIGDTQYF	TGTGCCAGCAGTTCCATAGGAGATACGCAGTATTTT
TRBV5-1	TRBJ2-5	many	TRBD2	CASSQTSGGETQYF	TGCGCCAGCAGCCAGACTAGCGGGGGAGAGACCCAGTACTTC
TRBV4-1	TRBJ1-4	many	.	CASSPRLTANEKLFF	TGCGCCAGCAGCCCACGCTTGACGGCTAATGAAAAACTGTTTTTT
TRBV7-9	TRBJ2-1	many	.	CASSLGTGAVYNEQFF	TGTGCCAGCAGCTTAGGTACGGGAGCGGTCTACAATGAGCAGTTCTTC
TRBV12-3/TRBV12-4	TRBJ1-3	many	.	CASRLSGFFSGNTIYF	TGTGCCAGCAGGCTATCCGGGTTTTTTTCTGGAAACACCATATATTTT
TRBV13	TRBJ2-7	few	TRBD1	CASSFYRQGANEQYF	TGTGCCAGCAGCTTTTACCGACAGGGGGCCAACGAGCAGTACTTC
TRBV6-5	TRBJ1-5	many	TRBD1	CASSRDRAYQPQHF	TGTGCCAGCAGTAGAGACAGGGCCTATCAGCCCCAGCATTTT
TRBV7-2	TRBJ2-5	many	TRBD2	CASSLGGTSLETQYF	TGTGCCAGCAGCTTGGGGGGGACTAGTCTAGAGACCCAGTACTTC
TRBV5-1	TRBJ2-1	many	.	CASSLNPTANSGRRYNEQFF	TGCGCCAGCAGCTTGAACCCCACAGCTAATAGCGGTCGAAGATACAATGAGCAGTTCTTC
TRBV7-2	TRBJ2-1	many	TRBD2	CASSFRLAGSSYNEQFF	TGTGCCAGCAGCTTTCGGCTAGCGGGGAGCTCCTACAATGAGCAGTTCTTC
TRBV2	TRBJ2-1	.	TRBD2	CTISSDRGGSLSYNEQFF	TGTACCATCAGTTCGGATCGCGGGGGGTCGCTCTCCTACAATGAGCAGTTCTTC
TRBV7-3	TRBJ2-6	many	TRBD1	CASSPTGQSSSGANVLTF	TGTGCCAGCAGCCCCACGGGACAGTCTAGCTCTGGGGCCAACGTCCTGACTTTC
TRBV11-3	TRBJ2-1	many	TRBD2	CASSLAGGRAYNEQFF	TGTGCCAGCAGCTTGGCGGGGGGGCGCGCCTACAATGAGCAGTTCTTC
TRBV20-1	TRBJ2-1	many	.	CSARRGGPSTYNEQFF	TGCAGTGCTCGCCGCGGGGGCCCGAGCACCTACAATGAGCAGTTCTTC
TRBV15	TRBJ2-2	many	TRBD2	CATSSGTSGGARELFF	TGTGCCACCAGCAGCGGGACTAGCGGGGGGGCCCGGGAGCTGTTTTTT
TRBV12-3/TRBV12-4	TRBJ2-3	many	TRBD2	CASIPRGGITDTQYF	TGTGCCAGCATCCCCCGCGGGGGGATCACAGATACGCAGTATTTT
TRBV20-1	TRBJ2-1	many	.	CSARDLSGLSYNEQFF	TGCAGTGCTAGAGATCTGTCAGGGCTTTCCTACAATGAGCAGTTCTTC
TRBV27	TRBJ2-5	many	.	CATFDRFEETQYF	TGTGCCACCTTTGACAGGTTTGAAGAGACCCAGTACTTC
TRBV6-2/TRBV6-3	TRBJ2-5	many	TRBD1	CASSYPTGGGGETQYF	TGTGCCAGCAGTTACCCGACAGGGGGAGGAGGAGAGACCCAGTACTTC
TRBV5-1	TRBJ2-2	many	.	CASSLLGAETGELFF	TGCGCCAGCAGCTTGTTGGGGGCCGAGACCGGGGAGCTGTTTTTT
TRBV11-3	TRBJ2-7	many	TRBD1	CASSLPPYRGQGGRIYEQYF	TGTGCCAGCAGCTTACCTCCTTACCGAGGACAGGGGGGCAGAATCTACGAGCAGTACTTC
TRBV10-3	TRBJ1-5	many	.	CAISDDPHSGAQHF	TGTGCCATCAGTGACGATCCCCACAGTGGAGCCCAGCATTTT
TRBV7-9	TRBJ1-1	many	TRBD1	CASTLGGAFF	TGTGCCAGCACCCTAGGGGGCGCTTTCTTT
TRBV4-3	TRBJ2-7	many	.	CASSHGSDEQYF	TGCGCCAGCAGCCATGGGAGCGACGAGCAGTACTTC
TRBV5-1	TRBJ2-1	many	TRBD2	CASSLYRGVSYNEQFF	TGCGCCAGCAGCTTGTACCGGGGGGTTTCCTACAATGAGCAGTTCTTC
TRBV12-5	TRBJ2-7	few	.	CASGLGLDTTSSYEQYF	TGTGCTAGTGGTTTGGGCCTGGACACCACCAGCTCCTACGAGCAGTACTTC
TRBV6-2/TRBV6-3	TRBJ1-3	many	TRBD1	CASSRDSRSGNTIYF	TGTGCCAGCAGTCGGGACAGCCGCTCTGGAAACACCATATATTTT
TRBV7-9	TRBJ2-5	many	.	CASSHRDTFQETQYF	TGTGCCAGCAGCCACCGGGACACCTTCCAAGAGACCCAGTACTTC
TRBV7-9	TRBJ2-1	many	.	CASSPGGGRGIYNEQFF	TGTGCCAGCAGCCCAGGGGGAGGGCGGGGGATCTACAATGAGCAGTTCTTC
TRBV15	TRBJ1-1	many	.	CATSRDIRREAFF	TGTGCCACCAGCAGAGATATACGTCGAGAAGCTTTCTTT